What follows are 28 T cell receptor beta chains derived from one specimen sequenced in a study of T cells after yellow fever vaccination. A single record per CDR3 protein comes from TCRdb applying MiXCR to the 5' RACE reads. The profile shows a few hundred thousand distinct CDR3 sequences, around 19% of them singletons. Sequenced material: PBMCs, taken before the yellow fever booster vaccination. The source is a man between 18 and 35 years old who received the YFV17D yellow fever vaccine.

For the CDR3, the DNA is TGTGCCAGCAGCCAAGATTCCAAAGGGGGAAACACCATATATTTT. Its protein is CASSQDSKGGNTIYF. The rearrangement joins TRBV4-2 to TRBJ1-3; D gene uncertain. Deletions cut 0 bases from V and 4 bases from J, with 10 bases between. The CDR3 totals 15 residues. Germline V lookup: CDR1 LGHNA, CDR2 YNFKEQ.

The CDR3 reads CASSSEAAGELFF. The CDR3 DNA reads TGTGCCAGCAGCTCGGAGGCGGCCGGGGAGCTGTTTTTT. The chain carries TRBV7-9 and TRBJ2-2; maybe TRBD2 (5 bases). The V end lost 4 bases, the J end lost 6 bases, and 9 bases lay between the germline ends. This CDR3 has 13 amino acids. CDR1 is SEHNR and CDR2 is FQNEAQ in the germline V gene (reference sequence).

In DNA form, the CDR3 reads TGTGCCACCAGCGGCGGGACAGCTGGGGCCAACGTCCTGACTTTC. Protein: CATSGGTAGANVLTF. The chain couples TRBV15 to TRBJ2-6; possibly TRBD1 for D (7 bases). The CDR3 runs 15 residues. Trimming shortened V by 5 bases and J by 2 bases, and 10 bases separated the two germline ends. The germline CDR1 and CDR2 sequences are LNHNV and YYDKDF (reference sequence).

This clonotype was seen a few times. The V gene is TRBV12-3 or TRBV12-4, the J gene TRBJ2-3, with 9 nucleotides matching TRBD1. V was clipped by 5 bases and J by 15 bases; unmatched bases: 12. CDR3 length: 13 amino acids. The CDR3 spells CASSTDSRTGVYF. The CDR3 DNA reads TGTGCCAGCAGTACTGACTCGCGGACAGGGGTTTATTTT.

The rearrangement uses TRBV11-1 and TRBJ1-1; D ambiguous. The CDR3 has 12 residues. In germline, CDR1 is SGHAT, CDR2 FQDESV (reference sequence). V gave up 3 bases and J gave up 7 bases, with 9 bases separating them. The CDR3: CASSFVGYEAFF. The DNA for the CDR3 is TGTGCCAGCAGCTTCGTCGGGTATGAAGCTTTCTTT.

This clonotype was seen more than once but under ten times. As DNA, the CDR3 is TGTGCCAGCACGGCGGGGGCCTACGAGCAGTACTTC. It translates to CASTAGAYEQYF. The chain employs TRBV2 and TRBJ2-7; TRBD2 agrees at 7 bases. With V trimmed by 7 bases and J by 2 bases, 2 bases remained unmatched. The CDR3 consists of 12 residues. From germline, CDR1 is SNHLY and CDR2 FYNNEI.

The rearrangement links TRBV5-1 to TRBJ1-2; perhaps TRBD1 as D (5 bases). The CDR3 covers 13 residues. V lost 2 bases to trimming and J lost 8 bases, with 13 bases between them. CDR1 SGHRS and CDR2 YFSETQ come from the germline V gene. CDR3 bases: TGCGCCAGCAGCTTCGGGGGGGATCGAGGCTACACCTTC. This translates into CASSFGGDRGYTF.

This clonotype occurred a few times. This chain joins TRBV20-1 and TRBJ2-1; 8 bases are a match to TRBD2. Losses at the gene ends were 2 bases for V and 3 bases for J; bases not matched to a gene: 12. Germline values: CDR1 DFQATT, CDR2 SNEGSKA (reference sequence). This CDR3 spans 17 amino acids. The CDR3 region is CSARRGLSGGGYNEQFF. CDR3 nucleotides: TGCAGTGCTAGACGCGGGCTCAGCGGGGGAGGCTACAATGAGCAGTTCTTC.

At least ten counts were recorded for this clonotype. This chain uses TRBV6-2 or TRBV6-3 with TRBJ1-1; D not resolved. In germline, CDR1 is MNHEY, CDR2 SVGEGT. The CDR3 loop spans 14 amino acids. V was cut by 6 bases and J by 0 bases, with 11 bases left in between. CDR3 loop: CASSHGVMNTEAFF. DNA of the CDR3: TGTGCCAGCAGCCACGGAGTTATGAACACTGAAGCTTTCTTT.

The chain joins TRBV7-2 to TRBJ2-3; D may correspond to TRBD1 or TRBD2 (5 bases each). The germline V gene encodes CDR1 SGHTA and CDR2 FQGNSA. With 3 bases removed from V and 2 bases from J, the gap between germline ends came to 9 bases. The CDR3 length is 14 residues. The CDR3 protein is CASSLGPNTDTQYF. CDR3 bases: TGTGCCAGCAGCTTGGGACCAAACACAGATACGCAGTATTTT.

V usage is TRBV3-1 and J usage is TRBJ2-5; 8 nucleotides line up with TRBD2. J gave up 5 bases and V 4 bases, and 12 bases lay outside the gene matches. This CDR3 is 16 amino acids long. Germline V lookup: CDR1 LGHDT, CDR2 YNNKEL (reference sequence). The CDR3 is CASSLFGRGAGETQYF. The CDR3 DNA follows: TGTGCCAGCAGCCTGTTTGGGCGGGGGGCCGGGGAGACCCAGTACTTC.

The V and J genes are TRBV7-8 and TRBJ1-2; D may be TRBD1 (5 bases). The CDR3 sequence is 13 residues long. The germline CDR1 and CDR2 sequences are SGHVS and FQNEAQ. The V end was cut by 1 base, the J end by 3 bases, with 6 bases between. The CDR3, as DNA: TGTGCCAGCAGCTTAGTCAGGGACTATGGCTACACCTTC. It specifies CASSLVRDYGYTF.

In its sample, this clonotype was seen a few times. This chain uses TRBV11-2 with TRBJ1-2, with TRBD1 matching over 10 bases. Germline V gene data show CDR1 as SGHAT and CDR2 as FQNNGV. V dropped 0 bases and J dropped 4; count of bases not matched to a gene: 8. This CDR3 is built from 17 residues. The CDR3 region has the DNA TGTGCCAGCAGCTTAGATCTCGGGACAGGGGCCTTCTATGGCTACACCTTC. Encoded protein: CASSLDLGTGAFYGYTF.

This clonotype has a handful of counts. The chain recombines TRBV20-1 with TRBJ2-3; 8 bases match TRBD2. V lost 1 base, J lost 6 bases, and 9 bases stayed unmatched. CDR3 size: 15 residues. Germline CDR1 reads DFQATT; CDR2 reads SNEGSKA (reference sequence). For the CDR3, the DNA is TGCAGTGCTAGAGTTTCGGGACTAGGGCGTGATACGCAGTATTTT. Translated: CSARVSGLGRDTQYF.

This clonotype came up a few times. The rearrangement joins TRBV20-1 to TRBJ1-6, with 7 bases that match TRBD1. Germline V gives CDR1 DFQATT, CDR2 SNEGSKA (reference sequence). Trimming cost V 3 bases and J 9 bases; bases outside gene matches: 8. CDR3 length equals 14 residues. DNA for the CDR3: TGCAGTGCTAGCGACAGTGACAGGGCTTCACCCCTCCACTTT. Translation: CSASDSDRASPLHF.

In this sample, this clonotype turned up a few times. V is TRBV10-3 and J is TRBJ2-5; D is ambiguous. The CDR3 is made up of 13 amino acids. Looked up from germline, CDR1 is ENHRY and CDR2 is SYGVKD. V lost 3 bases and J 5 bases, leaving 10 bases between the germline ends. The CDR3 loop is CAISDPGLETQYF. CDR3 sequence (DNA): TGTGCCATCAGTGATCCCGGGTTGGAGACCCAGTACTTC.

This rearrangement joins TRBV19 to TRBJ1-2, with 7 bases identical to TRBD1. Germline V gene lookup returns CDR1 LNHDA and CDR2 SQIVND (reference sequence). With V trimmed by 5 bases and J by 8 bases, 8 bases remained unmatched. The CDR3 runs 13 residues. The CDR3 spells CASSAQGLGGYTF. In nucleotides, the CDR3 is TGTGCCAGTAGTGCACAGGGGTTGGGGGGCTACACCTTC.

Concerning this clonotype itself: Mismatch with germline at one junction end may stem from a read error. CDR3 in amino acids: CASSHQAPRGF. The CDR3 nucleotides read TGTGCCAGCAGCCACCAGGCCCCCAGAGGGTTT. The genes are TRBV7-9 and TRBJ1-1; no reliable D call. The germline gives CDR1 SEHNR, CDR2 FQNEAQ (reference sequence). The CDR3 has 11 residues.

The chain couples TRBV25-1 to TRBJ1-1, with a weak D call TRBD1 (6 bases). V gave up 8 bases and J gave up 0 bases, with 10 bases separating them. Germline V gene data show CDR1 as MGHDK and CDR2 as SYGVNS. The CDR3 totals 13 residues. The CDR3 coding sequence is TGTGCCAGCGAAGGGGGGGTGAACACTGAAGCTTTCTTT. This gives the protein CASEGGVNTEAFF.

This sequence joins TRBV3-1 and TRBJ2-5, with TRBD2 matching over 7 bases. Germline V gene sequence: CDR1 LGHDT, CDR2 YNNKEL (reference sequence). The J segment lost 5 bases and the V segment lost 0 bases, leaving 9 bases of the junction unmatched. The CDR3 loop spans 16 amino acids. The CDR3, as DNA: TGTGCCAGCAGCCAAGAGTCGCGGGGGAGCGAGGAGACCCAGTACTTC. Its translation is CASSQESRGSEETQYF.

The CDR3 sequence: CASSLGGGTVLNEKLFF. CDR3 nucleotide sequence: TGTGCCAGCAGCTTAGGGGGAGGGACGGTCCTAAATGAAAAACTGTTTTTT. V usage is TRBV7-9 and J usage is TRBJ1-4; a possible D gene is TRBD1 (5 bases). The germline CDR1 and CDR2 sequences are SEHNR and FQNEAQ (reference sequence). With 1 base removed from V and 5 bases from J, the gap between germline ends came to 17 bases. The CDR3 extends over 17 amino acids. The variable domain in full, completed from reference TRBV7-9 and TRBJ1-4, reads DTGVSQNPRHKITKRGQNVTFRCDPISEHNRLYWYRQTLGQGPEFLTYFQNEAQLEKSRLLSDRFSAERPKGSFSTLEIQRTEQGDSAMYLCASSLGGGTVLNEKLFFGSGTQLSVL.

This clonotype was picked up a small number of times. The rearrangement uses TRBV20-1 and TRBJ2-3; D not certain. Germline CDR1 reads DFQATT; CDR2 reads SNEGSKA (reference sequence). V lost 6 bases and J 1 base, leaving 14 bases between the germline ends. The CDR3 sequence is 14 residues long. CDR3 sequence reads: CSAIGPPGTDTQYF. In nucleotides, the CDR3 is TGCAGTGCCATCGGACCCCCGGGCACAGATACGCAGTATTTT.

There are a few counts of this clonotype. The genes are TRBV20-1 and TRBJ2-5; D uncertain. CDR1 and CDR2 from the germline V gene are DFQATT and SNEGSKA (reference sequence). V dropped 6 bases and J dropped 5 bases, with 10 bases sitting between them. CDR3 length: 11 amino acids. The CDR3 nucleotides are TGCAGTGCGAAATCGAGGGAGACCCAGTACTTC. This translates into CSAKSRETQYF.

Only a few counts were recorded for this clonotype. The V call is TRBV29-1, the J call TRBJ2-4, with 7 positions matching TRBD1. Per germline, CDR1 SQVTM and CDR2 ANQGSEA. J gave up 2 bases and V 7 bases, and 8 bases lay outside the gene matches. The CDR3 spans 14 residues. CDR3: CSALDRLTKNIQYF. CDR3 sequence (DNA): TGCAGCGCCTTGGACAGGCTGACCAAAAACATTCAGTACTTC.

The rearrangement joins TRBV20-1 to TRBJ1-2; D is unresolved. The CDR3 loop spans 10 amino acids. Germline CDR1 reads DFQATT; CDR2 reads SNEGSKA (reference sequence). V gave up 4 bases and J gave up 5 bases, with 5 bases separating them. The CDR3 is CSATKYGYTF. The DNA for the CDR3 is TGCAGTGCTACCAAGTATGGCTACACCTTC.

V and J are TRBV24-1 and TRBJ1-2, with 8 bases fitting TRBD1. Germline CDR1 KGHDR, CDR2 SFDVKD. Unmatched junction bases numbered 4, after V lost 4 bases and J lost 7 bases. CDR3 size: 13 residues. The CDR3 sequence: CATSDTGTGGYTF. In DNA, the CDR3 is TGTGCCACCAGTGACACCGGGACAGGTGGCTACACCTTC.

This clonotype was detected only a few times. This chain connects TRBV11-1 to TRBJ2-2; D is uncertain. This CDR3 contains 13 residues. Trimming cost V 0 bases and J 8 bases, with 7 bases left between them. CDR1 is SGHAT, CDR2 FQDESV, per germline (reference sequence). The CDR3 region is CASSLARAGELFF. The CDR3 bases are TGTGCCAGCAGCTTAGCCCGGGCAGGGGAGCTGTTTTTT.

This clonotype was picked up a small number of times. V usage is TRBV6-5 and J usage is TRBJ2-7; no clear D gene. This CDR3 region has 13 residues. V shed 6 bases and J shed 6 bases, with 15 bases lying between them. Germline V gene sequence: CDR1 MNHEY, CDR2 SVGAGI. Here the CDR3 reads CASRPHLVGEQYF. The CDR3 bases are TGTGCCAGCAGACCACACCTAGTCGGCGAGCAGTACTTC.